The clone carrying this T cell receptor beta chain was detected only a few times. The antigen remains unidentified. The sample comes from a study of CD8+ T cells in alopecia areata. About the research overall: The drug, oral tofacitinib, was given to treated patients at 5 to 10 mg twice daily.

General observations from the study: Alphabeta T cells residing in normal skin are also sequenced in scalp samples. For lesional scalp, especially alopecia totalis/universalis, clonality was higher than in normal scalp.

Once RNA had been extracted, it was reverse transcribed into cDNA to act as the sequencing template. Profiled with immunoSEQ multiplex PCR; TCRdb holds only in-frame clones, not every one. The repertoire includes more than 200,000 clones, 67% of them detected once, and around 1.2% sits in the top ten. Sorting of PBMCs yielded the CD4+ and CD8+ T cells. Germline V CDR1 and CDR2: SGHRS, YFSETQ. There are 13 residues in the CDR3. V was pared by 5 bases and J by 5 bases, with 6 bases of the junction left unmatched. The chain links TRBV5-1 to TRBJ2-5, with TRBD1 matching over 7 bases. This sample comprised CD4+ T cells sorted from blood, obtained at week 0. This TCR was sampled from a human donor with alopecia areata. Written as DNA, the CDR3 is TGCGCCAGCAGTTTGACAGGGTGGGAGACCCAGTACTTC. This gives the protein CASSLTGWETQYF.